This T cell receptor beta chain was captured in a study of blood T cell repertoires in COVID-19. Whole-study context: Collection of acute and convalescent COVID-19 samples took place in the United States, Italy and Spain. From T cells, B-cell-depleted T cells, or PBMCs came the material, which was cDNA or gDNA.

CDR1 is MNHNS, CDR2 SASEGT, per germline. The length of the CDR3 is 15 residues. Trimming cost V 3 bases and J 5 bases, with 16 bases left between them. Authors' analysis steps: Amplification of reference gene primers provided the estimated nucleated cell counts. Only in-frame clones appear in the TCRdb table, and some are missing; sequencing was by immunoSEQ multiplex PCR. Clone size and V and J calls were adopted from that table, with D and trimming inferred from the DNA. Here the sample spans fewer than 85,000 clones, roughly 78% being singletons. In its sample, this clone was seen a few times. The chain joins TRBV6-1 to TRBJ2-5; a possible D gene is TRBD2 (7 bases). The specimen sequenced was peripheral blood. The receptor comes from a man in his 60s with active or convalescent COVID-19. CDR3 region: CASSDHGGATETQYF. DNA for the CDR3: TGTGCCAGCAGTGATCATGGGGGGGCCACCGAGACCCAGTACTTC.